This TCR beta chain was identified in a study of immune characterization of retroperitoneal liposarcoma. Per germline, CDR1 MNHNS and CDR2 SASEGT. V lost 0 bases and J lost 7, with 16 bases in between. This CDR3 has 16 residues. MiXCR, run by TCRdb on the PCR reads, gives a single entry per CDR3 protein. The sample comprises several thousand distinct CDR3 sequences, over 40% of which are singletons, and about 15% rests with the top ten. The receptor was derived from a male donor with retroperitoneal liposarcoma. Material: tumor tissue. V and J are TRBV6-1 and TRBJ2-4; D perhaps matches TRBD1 (5 bases). CDR3 DNA: TGTGCCAGCAGTGAAGCTTTGGGCAGGGTGGGGAACATTCAGTACTTC. Translated: CASSEALGRVGNIQYF.